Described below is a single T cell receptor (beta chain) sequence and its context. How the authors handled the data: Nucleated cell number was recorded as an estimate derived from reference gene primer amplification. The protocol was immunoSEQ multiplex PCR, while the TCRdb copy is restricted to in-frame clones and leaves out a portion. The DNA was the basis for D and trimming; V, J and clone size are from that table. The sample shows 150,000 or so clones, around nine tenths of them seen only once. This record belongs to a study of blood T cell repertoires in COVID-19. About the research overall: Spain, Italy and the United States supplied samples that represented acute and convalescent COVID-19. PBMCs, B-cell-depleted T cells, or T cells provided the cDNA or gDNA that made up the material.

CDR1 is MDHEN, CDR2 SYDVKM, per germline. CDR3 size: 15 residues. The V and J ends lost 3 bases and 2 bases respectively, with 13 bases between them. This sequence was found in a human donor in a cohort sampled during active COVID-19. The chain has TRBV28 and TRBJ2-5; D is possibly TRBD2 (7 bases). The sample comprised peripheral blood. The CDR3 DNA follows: TGTGCCAGCAGTTTTCGGGGGGCGACGCAAGAGACCCAGTACTTC. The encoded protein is CASSFRGATQETQYF.